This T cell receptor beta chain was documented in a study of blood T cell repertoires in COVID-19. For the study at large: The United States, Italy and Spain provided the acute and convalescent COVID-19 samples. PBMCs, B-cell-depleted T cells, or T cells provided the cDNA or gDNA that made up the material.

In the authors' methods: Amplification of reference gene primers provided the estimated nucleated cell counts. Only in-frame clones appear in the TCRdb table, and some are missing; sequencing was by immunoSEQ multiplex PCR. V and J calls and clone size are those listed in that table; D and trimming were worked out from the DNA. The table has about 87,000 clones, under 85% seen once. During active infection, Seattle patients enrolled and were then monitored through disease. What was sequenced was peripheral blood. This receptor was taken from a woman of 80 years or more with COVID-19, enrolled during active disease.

This CDR3 reads CASSFREGSYGYTF. CDR3 DNA: TGTGCCAGCAGCTTCCGGGAGGGGTCCTATGGCTACACCTTC. The rearrangement links TRBV7-2 to TRBJ1-2; the D gene is possibly TRBD1 (5 bases). V was pared by 3 bases and J by 4 bases, with 12 bases between. The CDR3 totals 14 residues. Germline lookup yields CDR1 SGHTA and CDR2 FQGNSA.